Below, 8 T cell receptor beta chains from the same sample are listed, as sequenced in a study of T-cell memory formation after mild COVID-19. MiXCR was run by TCRdb on the 5' RACE reads, yielding one entry per CDR3 protein. In the table there are about 350,000 distinct CDR3 sequences, roughly an eighth of which are singletons. Sequencing input: PBMCs or a T cell subset sorted from them (not recorded which). Source of these receptors: a man between 18 and 29 years old who had mild COVID-19 (a few samples of this study predate the infection). Cell type and time point are not known.

There are a few counts of this clonotype. CDR3 amino acids: CASSSAGSYEQYV. In DNA, the CDR3 is TGTGCCAGCAGCTCCGCCGGCTCCTACGAGCAGTACGTC. The chain combines TRBV7-2 with TRBJ2-7; unclear D gene. V shed 4 bases and J shed 0 bases, with 7 bases lying between them. This CDR3 spans 13 amino acids. The germline gives CDR1 SGHTA, CDR2 FQGNSA.

In its sample, this clonotype was seen a few times. V gene TRBV7-2 combines with J gene TRBJ2-5, with 9 bases matching TRBD2. The germline V gene has CDR1 SGHTA and CDR2 FQGNSA. V shed 6 bases, J shed 2 bases, and the junction held 10 bases outside the gene matches. The CDR3 sequence is 16 residues long. This chain's CDR3 is CASRSTGTSTQETQYF. The DNA of the CDR3 is TGTGCCAGCAGGTCCACCGGGACTAGCACTCAAGAGACCCAGTACTTC. Drawing the rest from reference TRBV7-2 and TRBJ2-5, the complete variable domain is GAGVSQSPSNKVTEKGKDVELRCDPISGHTALYWYRQSLGQGLEFLIYFQGNSAPDKSGLPSDRFSAERTGGSVSTLTIQRTQQEDSAVYLCASRSTGTSTQETQYFGPGTRLLVL.

There are a few counts of this clonotype. This rearrangement joins TRBV6-6 to TRBJ2-7; TRBD2 matches 9 bases. The germline CDR1 and CDR2 sequences are MNHNY and SVGAGI (reference sequence). The CDR3 loop spans 16 amino acids. V gave up 2 bases and J gave up 3 bases; unmatched junction bases: 8. Here the CDR3 reads CASSYAPGTSYYEQYF. The CDR3 DNA reads TGTGCCAGCAGTTACGCGCCCGGGACTAGCTACTACGAGCAGTACTTC.

J is TRBJ2-5 and V is TRBV7-9; 7 bases line up with TRBD1. With V trimmed by 5 bases and J by 3 bases, 6 bases remained unmatched. This CDR3 spans 14 amino acids. Germline V gives CDR1 SEHNR, CDR2 FQNEAQ (reference sequence). CDR3 in DNA: TGTGCCAGCAGCATCAGGACAGGTGAAGAGACCCAGTACTTC. It specifies CASSIRTGEETQYF. The complete variable domain, with remaining parts taken from reference TRBV7-9 and TRBJ2-5, reads DTGVSQNPRHKITKRGQNVTFRCDPISEHNRLYWYRQTLGQGPEFLTYFQNEAQLEKSRLLSDRFSAERPKGSFSTLEIQRTEQGDSAMYLCASSIRTGEETQYFGPGTRLLVL.

This clonotype was seen a few times. V usage is TRBV18 and J usage is TRBJ2-5, with D unresolved. Trimming stripped 2 bases from V and 8 bases from J, with 15 bases between. Germline V lookup: CDR1 KGHSH, CDR2 LQKENI. The CDR3 consists of 14 residues. CDR3 coding DNA: TGTGCCAGCTCACCATCGGGTATAAGAGAAACCCAGTACTTC. It translates to CASSPSGIRETQYF.

This clonotype appeared a few times. This rearrangement joins TRBV6-2 or TRBV6-3 to TRBJ1-2; TRBD1 aligns across 9 bases. The CDR3 contains 14 residues. V lost 6 bases and J lost 6; bases outside the gene matches: 8. Germline CDR1 MNHEY, CDR2 SVGEGT. CDR3 coding DNA: TGTGCCAGCAGGCGGACAGGGGATGGAGATGGCTACACCTTC. Translation: CASRRTGDGDGYTF.

The table lists this clonotype with a few counts. The rearrangement joins TRBV7-2 to TRBJ2-3, with 7 bases that match TRBD1. CDR3 length equals 15 residues. The germline CDR1 and CDR2 sequences are SGHTA and FQGNSA. J gave up 3 bases and V 5 bases, and 8 bases lay outside the gene matches. CDR3 amino acids: CASSGLRGQTDTQYF. DNA of the CDR3: TGTGCCAGCAGCGGGTTGAGGGGGCAAACAGATACGCAGTATTTT.

This clonotype was counted only a few times. The chain carries TRBV15 and TRBJ2-2, with D perhaps TRBD2 (6 bases). V dropped 5 bases and J dropped 7 bases, with 20 bases sitting between them. There are 16 residues in the CDR3. Germline CDR1 reads LNHNV; CDR2 reads YYDKDF (reference sequence). The CDR3 region is CATSGDLDSWGGELFF. In nucleotides, the CDR3 is TGTGCCACCAGCGGGGACTTGGACTCATGGGGCGGGGAGCTGTTTTTT.